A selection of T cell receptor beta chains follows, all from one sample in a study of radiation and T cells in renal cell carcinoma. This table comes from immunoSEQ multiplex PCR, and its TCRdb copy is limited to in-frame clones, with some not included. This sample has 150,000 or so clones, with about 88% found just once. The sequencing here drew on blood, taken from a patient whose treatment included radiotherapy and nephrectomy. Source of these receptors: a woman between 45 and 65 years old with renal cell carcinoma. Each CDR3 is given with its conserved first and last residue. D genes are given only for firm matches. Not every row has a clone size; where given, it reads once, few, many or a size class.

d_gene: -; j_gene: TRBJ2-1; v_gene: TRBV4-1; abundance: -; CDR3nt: TGCGCCAGCAGCCCAGGGGGGGATGAGCAGTTCTTC; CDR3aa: CASSPGGDEQFF
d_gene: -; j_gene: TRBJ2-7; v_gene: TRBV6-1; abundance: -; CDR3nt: TGTGCCAGCAGTGAACATGCGAGAACCTACGAGCAGTACTTC; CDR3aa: CASSEHARTYEQYF
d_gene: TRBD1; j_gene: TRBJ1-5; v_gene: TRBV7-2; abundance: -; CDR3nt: TGTGCCAGCAGCTTAGCGCAAACAGGGGGTGGCAATCAGCCCCAGCATTTT; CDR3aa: CASSLAQTGGGNQPQHF
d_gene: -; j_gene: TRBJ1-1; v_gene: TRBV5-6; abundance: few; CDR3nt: TGTGCCAGCAGCATAACAGGGAACACTGAAGCTTTCTTT; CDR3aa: CASSITGNTEAFF
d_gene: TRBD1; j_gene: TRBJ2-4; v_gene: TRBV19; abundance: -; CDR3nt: TGTGCCAGTAGTACCGGGACAGTAGCCAAAAACATTCAGTACTTC; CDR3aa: CASSTGTVAKNIQYF
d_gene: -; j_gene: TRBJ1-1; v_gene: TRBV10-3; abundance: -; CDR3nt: TGTGCCACTCAAGACAGCCTCACTGAAGCTTTCTTT; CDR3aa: CATQDSLTEAFF
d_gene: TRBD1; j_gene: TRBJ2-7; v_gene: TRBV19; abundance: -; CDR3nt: TGTGCCAGTAGTTTTGGGACAGGGGCCGAGCAGTACTTC; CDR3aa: CASSFGTGAEQYF
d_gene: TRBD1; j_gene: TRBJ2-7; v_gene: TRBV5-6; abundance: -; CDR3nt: TGTGCCAGCAGCTTGGCCGGGACAGGGTCTTACGAGCAGTACTTC; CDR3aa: CASSLAGTGSYEQYF
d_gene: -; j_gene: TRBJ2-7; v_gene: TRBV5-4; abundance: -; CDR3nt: TGTGCCAGCAGCGATGACAGGTTACGGGGGGAGCAGTACTTC; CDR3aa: CASSDDRLRGEQYF
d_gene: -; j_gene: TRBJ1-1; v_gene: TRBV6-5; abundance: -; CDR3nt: TGTGCCAGCAGCCGGGGGGTATGGACTGAAGCTTTCTTT; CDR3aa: CASSRGVWTEAFF
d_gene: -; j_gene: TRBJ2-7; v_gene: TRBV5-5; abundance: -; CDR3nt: TGTGCCAGCAGCTTCTTGGATCCCGCGTCCTACGAGCAGTACTTC; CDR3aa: CASSFLDPASYEQYF
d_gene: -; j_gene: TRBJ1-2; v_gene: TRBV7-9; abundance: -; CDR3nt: TGTGCCAGCAGCTTAGACGGGAACTATGGCTACACCTTC; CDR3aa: CASSLDGNYGYTF
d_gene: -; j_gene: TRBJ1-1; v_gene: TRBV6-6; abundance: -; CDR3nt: TGTGCCAGCAGTTCCCCGGGTGTCGCTTTCTTT; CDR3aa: CASSSPGVAFF
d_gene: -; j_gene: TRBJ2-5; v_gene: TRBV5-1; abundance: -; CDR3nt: TGCGCCAGCAGCCCCCTTCGGGGCCAAGAGACCCAGTACTTC; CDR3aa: CASSPLRGQETQYF
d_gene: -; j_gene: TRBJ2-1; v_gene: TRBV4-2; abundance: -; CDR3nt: TGTGCCAGCAGCCAAGAAGGTCGGGGTAGTGGTGAGCAGTTCTTC; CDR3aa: CASSQEGRGSGEQFF
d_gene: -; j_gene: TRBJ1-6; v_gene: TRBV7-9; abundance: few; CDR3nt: TGTGCCAGCAGCTTCGACGGGACACCTTATAATTCACCCCTCCACTTT; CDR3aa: CASSFDGTPYNSPLHF